These T cell receptor beta chains were read from a single sample in a study of T and B cells in COVID-19 patients. TCRdb redid the calling of the multiplex PCR reads with MiXCR, one entry per CDR3 protein. Found here are around 6,400 distinct CDR3 sequences, over 25% of them singletons; the top ten hold more than 10%. The sequenced sample was blood. These receptors all stem from a human donor with active COVID-19. CDR3s include the opening cysteine and the closing phenylalanine or tryptophan. D genes are given only for firm matches. The listing skips clone size in some rows; elsewhere it reads once, few, many or a size class.

CDR3nt	CDR3aa	abundance	j_gene	len	d_gene	v_gene
TGTGCCAGCAGCCAAGGAACGACCTCGGGACTAGCGGGGGCCCAAGAGACCCAGTACTTC	CASSQGTTSGLAGAQETQYF	NA	TRBJ2-5	20	TRBD2	TRBV5-6
TGTGCCAGCAGTTTTCACGGGGCGCGCTACGAGCAGTACTTC	CASSFHGARYEQYF	few	TRBJ2-7	14	NA	TRBV12-3/TRBV12-4
TGTGCCAGCAGCCTGTGGCGGGAACAGACCCAGTACTTC	CASSLWREQTQYF	few	TRBJ2-5	13	NA	TRBV11-2
TGTGCCAGCACATACACGGGCTACGAGCAGTACTTC	CASTYTGYEQYF	NA	TRBJ2-7	12	NA	TRBV6-5
TGCAGTGCTAGAGGTGCAGACGACAGCTCCTATAATTCACCCCTCCACTTT	CSARGADDSSYNSPLHF	NA	TRBJ1-6	17	NA	TRBV20-1
TGTGCCACCAGCAGTAGGACAGGGTCGGGAGAGACCCAGTACTTC	CATSSRTGSGETQYF	medium-sized	TRBJ2-5	15	TRBD1	TRBV15
TGTGCCATCGCGGGAACTACCACAGATACGCAGTATTTT	CAIAGTTTDTQYF	medium-sized	TRBJ2-3	13	NA	TRBV10-3
TGTGCCAGCAGCCCTCTGGGGATGCCCCCGGAAAAAGACAGGGGGCTCAATGAGCAGTTCTTC	CASSPLGMPPEKDRGLNEQFF	few	TRBJ2-1	21	TRBD1	TRBV7-2
TGTGCCAGCAGTTTCACCGGGACGGATGTCTCTGGGGCCAACGTCCTGACTTTC	CASSFTGTDVSGANVLTF	medium-sized	TRBJ2-6	18	NA	TRBV12-3/TRBV12-4
TGTGTTAGCACCCTGCGGAGGACCGGGGAGCTGTTTTTT	CVSTLRRTGELFF	NA	TRBJ2-2	13	NA	TRBV5-5
TGCAGTGCTTTCGGGCCCTCCTACAATGAGCAGTTCTTC	CSAFGPSYNEQFF	NA	TRBJ2-1	13	NA	TRBV20-1
TGTGCCAGCAGCTTAAGCGGGGGGGCGTCCGGCACAGATACGCAGTATTTT	CASSLSGGASGTDTQYF	NA	TRBJ2-3	17	TRBD2	TRBV7-2
TGCAGTGCTACTGGGACAGGGAACTACAATGAGCAGTTCTTC	CSATGTGNYNEQFF	NA	TRBJ2-1	14	TRBD1	TRBV20-1
TGTGCCAGCTTGGATCCGGGACAGGGGGCCTACGAGCAGTACTTC	CASLDPGQGAYEQYF	few	TRBJ2-7	15	TRBD1	TRBV6-2/TRBV6-3
TGTGCCAGCAGTTACCCAAACCCGGACGTTGGGAGCCAGTACTTC	CASSYPNPDVGSQYF	NA	TRBJ2-5	15	NA	TRBV6-5
TGTGCCAGTACCCCGGGTCAAAACTATGGCTACACCTTC	CASTPGQNYGYTF	medium-sized	TRBJ1-2	13	NA	TRBV19
TGTGCCAGCAGCCCGAGAGTGGGGATAGATCAGCCCCAGCATTTT	CASSPRVGIDQPQHF	few	TRBJ1-5	15	NA	TRBV7-2
TGTGCCAGCAGCTTGGCTGCAGGACAGACCAACTATGGCTACACCTTC	CASSLAAGQTNYGYTF	medium-sized	TRBJ1-2	16	NA	TRBV5-4
TGTGCCAGCAGCAAGAGAGACAGGGTGGTTTCACCCCTCCACTTT	CASSKRDRVVSPLHF	NA	TRBJ1-6	15	NA	TRBV21-1
TGTGCCAGCAGCTTATTTTCCAACAACTACGAGCAGTACTTC	CASSLFSNNYEQYF	NA	TRBJ2-7	14	NA	TRBV27
TGTGCCAGCAGTTACTCCTACAGAGAACCCACAGATACGCAGTATTTT	CASSYSYREPTDTQYF	medium-sized	TRBJ2-3	16	NA	TRBV6-5
TGTGCCAGCAGCTGGAGTATCCGGCCCCTCCACTTT	CASSWSIRPLHF	few	TRBJ1-6	12	NA	TRBV6-2/TRBV6-3
TGTGCCAGCAGCGCGCCCCGGGACAGAGGAAATGAAAAACTGTTTTTT	CASSAPRDRGNEKLFF	medium-sized	TRBJ1-4	16	TRBD1	TRBV7-2
TGTGCCAGCACCATCCCTTGGGACACCGGGGAGCTGTTTTTT	CASTIPWDTGELFF	medium-sized	TRBJ2-2	14	NA	TRBV12-3/TRBV12-4
TGTGCCAGCAGCTTAGATCAGTACAATCAGCCCCAGCATTTT	CASSLDQYNQPQHF	NA	TRBJ1-5	14	NA	TRBV5-4
TGCAGTGCTCCCCAAGGGGGGGCGAGCTCCTATAATTCACCCCTCCACTTT	CSAPQGGASSYNSPLHF	once	TRBJ1-6	17	NA	TRBV20-1
TGTGCCAGCAGCCCACTACGGGGACGGGTGGGTGAAGCTTTCTTT	CASSPLRGRVGEAFF	NA	TRBJ1-1	15	NA	TRBV7-6
TGTGCCAGCTTCGTCACAGATACGCAGTATTTT	CASFVTDTQYF	medium-sized	TRBJ2-3	11	NA	TRBV6-2/TRBV6-3
TGTGCCTGGAGCGCCAATAGCGTGGGAACTGAAGCTTTCTTT	CAWSANSVGTEAFF	NA	TRBJ1-1	14	NA	TRBV30
TGTGCCAGCAGCTCTCAGCATCTCAGCTACGAGCAGTACTTC	CASSSQHLSYEQYF	NA	TRBJ2-7	14	NA	TRBV7-9
TGCAGCGCCCGGGACCGCACCTATGGCTACACCTTC	CSARDRTYGYTF	medium-sized	TRBJ1-2	12	NA	TRBV29-1
TGTGCCAGTAGTACCGACAGGGGGTACGAGCAGTACTTC	CASSTDRGYEQYF	NA	TRBJ2-7	13	TRBD1	TRBV19
TGTGCCAGCAGTCTAGGGCAGGGGCCCTACTACGAGCAGTACTTC	CASSLGQGPYYEQYF	NA	TRBJ2-7	15	NA	TRBV6-4
TGTGCCAGCAGTTTCCAAGGGTTGGGGAATGAAAAACTGTTTTTT	CASSFQGLGNEKLFF	NA	TRBJ1-4	15	NA	TRBV12-3/TRBV12-4
TGTGCCAGCAGCTTAGACAGGGGCGACGCGAATGGCTACACCTTC	CASSLDRGDANGYTF	few	TRBJ1-2	15	TRBD1	TRBV7-9